This TCR beta chain was obtained from a study of blood T cell repertoires in COVID-19. This clone was picked up a small number of times. Assay used: immunoSEQ multiplex PCR; TCRdb lists only in-frame clones, some missing. The table lists about 53,000 clones, about 80% of them singletons. In germline, CDR1 is SGHAT, CDR2 FQNNGV. Deletions cut 2 bases from V and 3 bases from J, with 8 bases between. CDR3 size: 13 residues. This sequence originates from a human donor in a cohort sampled during active COVID-19. The chain carries TRBV11-2 and TRBJ2-7; perhaps TRBD2 as D (6 bases). Sequencing input: peripheral blood. As DNA, the CDR3 is TGTGCCAGCAGCTTACAGACTAGCTACGAGCAGTACTTC. Its protein is CASSLQTSYEQYF.